The clone carrying this TCR beta chain was observed a handful of times. The study drew participants aged about 18 to 89 years from around 24 US areas. Assignment of participants to cohorts was predicated upon participant-reported clinical history. Donors in Cohort 3 who had recovered were those with two negative PCRs, healthcare professional clearance, or resolution of their symptoms. This record belongs to a study of blood T cell repertoires in COVID-19. This CDR3 has 15 residues. CDR1 is MGHRA and CDR2 is YSYEKL in the germline V gene. The junction had 6 bases not matched to a gene; V was cut back by 1 base and J by 4 bases. Per the study methods: By means of reference gene primer amplification, nucleated cell counts were estimated. Some clones are missing from TCRdb's copy, which holds only in-frame ones; the method was immunoSEQ multiplex PCR. D and trimming were read from the DNA, whereas the V and J calls and clone size are those reported in that table. The table has over 350,000 clones, 70% to 90% seen once.

The sequence was collected from a woman aged 18-35 years who had recovered from COVID-19. The sample comprised PBMCs or T cells enriched from blood (not recorded which). The V call is TRBV4-1, the J call TRBJ1-2; 7 bases fit TRBD1. In DNA, the CDR3 is TGCGCCAGCAGCCAAGCTCTTGACAGGGCCTATGGCTACACCTTC. As protein: CASSQALDRAYGYTF.